The T cell receptor beta chain under discussion was sequenced for a study of T cell responses to AZD1222 COVID-19 vaccine. Study results and limitations: Scientists sampled the repertoires only once the peak T cell response had passed. AZD1222 recipients seropositive at baseline numbered only 5 or 6.

Pooled in the analysis were second doses at about 4 or about 12 weeks. V was cut by 0 bases and J by 4 bases, with 9 bases left in between. Germline loops: CDR1 ENHRY, CDR2 SYGVKD. There are 14 residues in the CDR3. Turning to this clone: The antigen is unknown.

Some clones are missing from TCRdb's copy, which holds only in-frame ones; the method was immunoSEQ multiplex PCR. The sample lists roughly 160,000 clones; roughly 88% were seen once. The receptor was derived from an adult who received the AZD1222 COVID-19 vaccine. The specimen was peripheral blood, collected 28 days after the second AZD1222 dose. This chain joins TRBV10-3 and TRBJ1-2, with D possibly TRBD1 on 5 matching bases. CDR3 amino acids: CAISESSGGYGYTF. The CDR3 DNA reads TGTGCCATCAGTGAGTCGTCGGGGGGCTATGGCTACACCTTC.